This T cell receptor beta chain was retrieved from a study of T cell changes during pregnancy in multiple sclerosis (dated by TCRdb to between 2019 and 2020). About the investigation overall: The study examined how the T cell repertoire changed over the course of pregnancy in women with multiple sclerosis.

Receptors were amplified or captured by the immunoSEQ multiplex PCR assay. Imported from immuneACCESS, the table was reduced by TCRdb to in-frame sequences with V and J called. These copies leave out some clones; in studies compared against another copy, an unresolved V gene accounts for under half, and the cause of the remainder is not known. The sample profile shows 50,000 to 65,000 clones; about 93% of them were found once. The ten largest clones capture around 3% of the sample. V lost 0 bases and J lost 2 bases; the stretch between them is 11 bases long. The CDR3 holds 15 amino acids from the cysteine to the phenylalanine. Of the read, only the CDR3 DNA is kept; its 45 bases are in frame from base 1. CDR1 and CDR2, looked up from the germline V gene, are SGHRS and YFSETQ. The table lists this clone with a count of one. No cognate antigen has been identified for it. No qualities accompany the bases; no much larger clone lies one base away.

The TCR comes from a female donor with multiple sclerosis, enrolled in a pregnancy study. The rearrangement joined TRBV5-1 to TRBJ1-1; a weak D assignment points to TRBD1 (5 bases agree). The sample consisted of CD8+ T cells from peripheral blood mononuclear cells, taken in the second trimester of pregnancy. The CDR3 corresponds to CASSLARQSNTEAFF. The base sequence is TGCGCCAGCAGCTTGGCCCGACAGTCCAACACTGAAGCTTTCTTT.